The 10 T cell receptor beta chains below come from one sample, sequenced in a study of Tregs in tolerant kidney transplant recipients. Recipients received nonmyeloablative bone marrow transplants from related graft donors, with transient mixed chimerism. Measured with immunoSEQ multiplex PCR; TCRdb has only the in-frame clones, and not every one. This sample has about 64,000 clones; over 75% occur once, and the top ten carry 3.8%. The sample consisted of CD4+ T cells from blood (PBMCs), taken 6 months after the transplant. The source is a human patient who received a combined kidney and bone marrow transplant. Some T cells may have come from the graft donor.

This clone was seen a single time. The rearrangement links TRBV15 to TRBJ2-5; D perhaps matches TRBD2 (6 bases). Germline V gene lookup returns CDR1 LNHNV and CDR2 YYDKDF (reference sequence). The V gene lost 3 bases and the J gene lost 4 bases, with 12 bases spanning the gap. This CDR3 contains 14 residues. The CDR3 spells CATSRPQGGETQYF. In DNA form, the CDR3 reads TGTGCCACCAGCAGGCCCCAGGGAGGAGAGACCCAGTACTTC.

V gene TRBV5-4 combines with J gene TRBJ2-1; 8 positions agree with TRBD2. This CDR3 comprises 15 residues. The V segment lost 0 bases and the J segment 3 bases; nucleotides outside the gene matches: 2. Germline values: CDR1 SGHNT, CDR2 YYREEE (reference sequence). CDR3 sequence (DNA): TGTGCCAGCAGCTTGGGGGGGACTAGCTACAATGAGCAGTTCTTC. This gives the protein CASSLGGTSYNEQFF.

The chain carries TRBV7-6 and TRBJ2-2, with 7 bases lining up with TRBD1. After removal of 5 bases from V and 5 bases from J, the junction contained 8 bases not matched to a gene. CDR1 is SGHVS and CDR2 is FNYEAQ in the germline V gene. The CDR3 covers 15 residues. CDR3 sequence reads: CASSQRQGQTGELFF. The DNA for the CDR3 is TGTGCCAGCAGCCAGAGACAGGGTCAAACCGGGGAGCTGTTTTTT.

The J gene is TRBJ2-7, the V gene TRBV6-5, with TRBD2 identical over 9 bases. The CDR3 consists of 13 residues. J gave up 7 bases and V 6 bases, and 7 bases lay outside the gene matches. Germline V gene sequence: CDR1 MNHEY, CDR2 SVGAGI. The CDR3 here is CASRASGATEQYF. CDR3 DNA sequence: TGTGCCAGCAGGGCTAGCGGGGCTACGGAGCAGTACTTC.

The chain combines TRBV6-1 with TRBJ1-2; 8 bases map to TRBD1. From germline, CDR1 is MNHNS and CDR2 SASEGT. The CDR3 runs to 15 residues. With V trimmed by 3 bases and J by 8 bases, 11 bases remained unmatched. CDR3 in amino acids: CASSDRGRGREGYTF. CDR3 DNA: TGTGCCAGCAGTGATAGGGGCAGGGGGCGCGAAGGCTACACCTTC.

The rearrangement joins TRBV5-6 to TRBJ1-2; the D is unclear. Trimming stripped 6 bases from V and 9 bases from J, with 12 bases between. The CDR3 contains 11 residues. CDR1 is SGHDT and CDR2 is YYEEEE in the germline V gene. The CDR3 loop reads CASIRENSYTF. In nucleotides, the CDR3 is TGTGCCAGCATCCGGGAGAACAGCTACACCTTC.

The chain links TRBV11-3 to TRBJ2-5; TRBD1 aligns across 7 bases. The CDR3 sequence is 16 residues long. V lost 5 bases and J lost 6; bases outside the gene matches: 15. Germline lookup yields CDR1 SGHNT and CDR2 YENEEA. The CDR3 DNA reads TGTGCCAGCAGCCCAAATCCGGACAGGACTCGTAAGACCCAGTACTTC. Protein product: CASSPNPDRTRKTQYF.

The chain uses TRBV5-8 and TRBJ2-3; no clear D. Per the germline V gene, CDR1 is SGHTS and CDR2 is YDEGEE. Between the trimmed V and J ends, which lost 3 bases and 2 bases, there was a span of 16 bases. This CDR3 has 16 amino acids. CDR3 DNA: TGTGCCAGCAGCTCGCTGGGTTTCACAGACACAGATACGCAGTATTTT. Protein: CASSSLGFTDTDTQYF.

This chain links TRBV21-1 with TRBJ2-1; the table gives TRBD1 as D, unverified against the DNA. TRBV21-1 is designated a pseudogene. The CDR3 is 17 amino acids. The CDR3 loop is CASSKALGQGMYNEQFF. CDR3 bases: TGTGCCAGCAGCAAAGCCCTTGGACAGGGAATGTACAATGAGCAGTTCTTC.

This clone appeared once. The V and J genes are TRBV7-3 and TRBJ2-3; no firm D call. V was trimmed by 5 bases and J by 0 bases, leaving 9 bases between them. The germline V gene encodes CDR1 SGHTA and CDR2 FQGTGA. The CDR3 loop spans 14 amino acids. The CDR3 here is CASSLISSTDTQYF. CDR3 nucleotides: TGTGCCAGCAGCCTTATATCGAGCACAGATACGCAGTATTTT.